The T cell receptor beta chain under discussion was sequenced for a study of OX40 agonist ivuxolimab in advanced cancers. CDR3 size: 17 residues. J lost 1 base, V lost 0 bases, and 4 bases had no gene match. Germline CDR1 SGHNT, CDR2 YYREEE (reference sequence). Assay: immunoSEQ multiplex PCR; the TCRdb copy retains only in-frame clones and omits some. The table shows over 50,000 clones, with around 90% occurring only once. This receptor was identified in an adult with an advanced solid tumor such as melanoma, head and neck, liver or kidney cancer. The J gene is TRBJ2-3, the V gene TRBV5-4, with 11 bases lining up with TRBD2. This material consisted of CD4+ or CD8+ T cells sorted from blood, taken in a trial of the OX40 agonist ivuxolimab. The CDR3 DNA reads as TGTGCCAGCAGCTTGGAACTAGCGGGAGCAGGCACAGATACGCAGTATTTT. Its translation: CASSLELAGAGTDTQYF.